The rows below give T cell receptor beta chains drawn from one sample of a study of T-cell reconstitution after alpha-beta-depleted transplantation in children. TCRdb re-analysed the PCR reads in MiXCR, keeping a single row per CDR3 protein. The repertoire holds 130,000 to 150,000 distinct CDR3 sequences, with 8% to 10% as singletons. Sample: PBMCs, mostly from graft donor cells, taken 180 days after TCRalphabeta/CD19-depleted stem cell transplant. The receptors shown here come from a female patient aged 2-9 years who had a stem cell transplant for congenital amegakaryocytic thrombocytopenia, so the T cells may come from the graft donor. Each CDR3 is given with its conserved first and last residue. A D gene is named only where the DNA matches it firmly. Part of the rows lack a size; the others show once, few, many or a class for expanded clones.

TGTGCCAGCAGTTTACGGAAGCTTGGGGGTATCTCCTACAATGAGCATTTCTTC | CASSLRKLGGISYNEHFF | many | TRBV27 | NA | TRBJ2-1
TGTGCCAGCAGCCAAGACCCCGCCCCAAGTAATGAAAAACTGTTTTTT | CASSQDPAPSNEKLFF | medium-sized | TRBV4-2 | NA | TRBJ1-4
TGTGCCAGCAGCGGTAGGACAGGGGGGGAGACCCAGTACTTC | CASSGRTGGETQYF | few | TRBV7-2 | TRBD1 | TRBJ2-5
TGTGCCAGCTCACGGACTAACACTGAAGCTTTCTTT | CASSRTNTEAFF | many | TRBV18 | NA | TRBJ1-1
TGCAGCGTTGAAGTTCCATTCGGGCGGGGTCATAGCAATCAGCCCCAGCATTTT | CSVEVPFGRGHSNQPQHF | many | TRBV29-1 | NA | TRBJ1-5
TGCAGTGCTACAGGGCCCATTTCCTACGAGCAGTACTTC | CSATGPISYEQYF | many | TRBV20-1 | NA | TRBJ2-7
TGTGCCTGGAGTACCGGGCTTATACAATCACCCCTCCACTTT | CAWSTGLIQSPLHF | NA | TRBV30 | NA | TRBJ1-6
TGTGCCAGCAGCCAAGGTATTAGTACGGGAGATACGCAGTATTTT | CASSQGISTGDTQYF | NA | TRBV3-1 | NA | TRBJ2-3
TGTGCCAGCAGTTTGACTTGGACAGGGAGGACTGAAGCTTTCTTT | CASSLTWTGRTEAFF | many | TRBV28 | TRBD1 | TRBJ1-1
TGCAGCGTACGACAGGCCTTGGGGATGCGGGATGAGCAGTTCTTC | CSVRQALGMRDEQFF | many | TRBV29-1 | NA | TRBJ2-1
TGTGCCAGAGGACAGGGGGCTCGGCCTTCACCCCTCCACTTT | CARGQGARPSPLHF | few | TRBV2 | TRBD1 | TRBJ1-6
TGCAGCGTCCCGGGACTAGGGGTAGATACGCAGTATTTT | CSVPGLGVDTQYF | many | TRBV29-1 | TRBD2 | TRBJ2-3
TGTGCCAGCAGTCCGGTGGGAACCGGGGAGCTGTTTTTT | CASSPVGTGELFF | NA | TRBV6-1 | NA | TRBJ2-2
TGTGCCAGCAGCTTAGTGGTGGGAGTGAGGACCGGGGAGCTGTTTTTT | CASSLVVGVRTGELFF | many | TRBV7-2 | NA | TRBJ2-2
TGCAGCGTTGAAGATCCTGGAGGGGAGCAGTTCTTC | CSVEDPGGEQFF | few | TRBV29-1 | NA | TRBJ2-1
TGCAGTGCTATCCGACTAGCGGGAGGGCACGAGCAGTACTTC | CSAIRLAGGHEQYF | NA | TRBV20-1 | TRBD2 | TRBJ2-7
TGTGCCAGCAGTACGGGCTACGAGCAGTACTTC | CASSTGYEQYF | many | TRBV6-5 | NA | TRBJ2-7
TGTGCCAGTAGTACGGACAGGGGGTTCAATCAGCCCCAGCATTTT | CASSTDRGFNQPQHF | few | TRBV19 | TRBD1 | TRBJ1-5
TGTGCCTGGAGTTGGCGGGGCCGCGATGGCTACACCTTC | CAWSWRGRDGYTF | NA | TRBV30 | NA | TRBJ1-2
TGTGCCAGCAGCTTAGGGTTAGGTCGGGATATCTACGAGCAGTACTTC | CASSLGLGRDIYEQYF | few | TRBV7-8 | NA | TRBJ2-7
TGTGCCAGCAGAATCCCGGGGGGCTACGAGCAGTACTTC | CASRIPGGYEQYF | many | TRBV12-3/TRBV12-4 | TRBD2 | TRBJ2-7
TGTGCCAGCAGCCAAGATTGGGTTAGCACAGATACGCAGTATTTT | CASSQDWVSTDTQYF | NA | TRBV3-1 | NA | TRBJ2-3
TGTGCCAGCAGCGCCTCCGGTGGGGTCTATGGCTACACCTTC | CASSASGGVYGYTF | many | TRBV5-4 | NA | TRBJ1-2
TGTGCCAGCAGTTTACCAGCGGGGTGGGGTGAGCAGTTCTTC | CASSLPAGWGEQFF | many | TRBV28 | TRBD2 | TRBJ2-1
TGCGCCAGCAGCTTGGCGGGACATTCAACCTACAATGAGCAGTTCTTC | CASSLAGHSTYNEQFF | many | TRBV5-1 | NA | TRBJ2-1
TGCGCCAGCAGCTTGGTCATAGGGGCCAGGGAGACCCAGTACTTC | CASSLVIGARETQYF | many | TRBV5-1 | NA | TRBJ2-5
TGTGCCAGTATAGCCAGGGGGTCGGGCGAGCAGTACTTC | CASIARGSGEQYF | few | TRBV19 | TRBD1 | TRBJ2-7
TGTGCCAGCAGCAGTAACACCGGGGCGACCCAGTACTTC | CASSSNTGATQYF | many | TRBV7-3 | NA | TRBJ2-5
TGTGCCAGCAGCCCGCATACACTGGGACCCTACACCGGGGAGCTGTTTTTT | CASSPHTLGPYTGELFF | many | TRBV3-1 | NA | TRBJ2-2
TGTGCCAGCAGCTTGACCGGCGGCCCGAACACTGAAGCTTTCTTT | CASSLTGGPNTEAFF | few | TRBV5-5 | NA | TRBJ1-1
TGTGCCTGGAACCGGGACAGGTTGAACACTGAAGCTTTCTTT | CAWNRDRLNTEAFF | few | TRBV30 | TRBD1 | TRBJ1-1
TGCGCCAGCAGTCAAGCGGGGCCTAATCAGCCCCAGCATTTT | CASSQAGPNQPQHF | NA | TRBV23-1 | NA | TRBJ1-5
TGCGCCAGCAGCTTGTGGGGGGATCAGCCCCAGCATTTT | CASSLWGDQPQHF | many | TRBV5-1 | NA | TRBJ1-5
TGTGCCAGCAGCTACGGACAGGGTGAGACCCAGTACTTC | CASSYGQGETQYF | many | TRBV7-2 | TRBD1 | TRBJ2-5
TGTGCCAGCAGTTTAGAAGGGTTCCCCCCCTCCTACAATGAGCAGTTCTTC | CASSLEGFPPSYNEQFF | few | TRBV12-3/TRBV12-4 | NA | TRBJ2-1
TGTGCCAGCAGCGTAGGGGGACAGGGTATTTACGAGCAGTACTTC | CASSVGGQGIYEQYF | many | TRBV9 | TRBD1 | TRBJ2-7
TGTGCCAGCAGCGCCCCGGGACTCGTCGGGGAGACCCAGTACTTC | CASSAPGLVGETQYF | few | TRBV7-8 | NA | TRBJ2-5
TGCAGTGCTAGAGATCGGGGTGCGGGGCGGGGCTACACCTTC | CSARDRGAGRGYTF | few | TRBV20-1 | NA | TRBJ1-2
TGTGCCAGCAGTTTATCGGGTTTTATCGCTTTCTTT | CASSLSGFIAFF | NA | TRBV12-3/TRBV12-4 | NA | TRBJ1-1
TGTGCCAGCAGCTCCCGACTAGTTCAAGAGACCCAGTACTTC | CASSSRLVQETQYF | few | TRBV7-9 | NA | TRBJ2-5
TGCAGTGCTGATAGCGGGAGCGCAGATACGCAGTATTTT | CSADSGSADTQYF | many | TRBV20-1 | TRBD2 | TRBJ2-3
TGCAGTACTACCGAGATTAGCTTGCAGACCCAGTACTTC | CSTTEISLQTQYF | many | TRBV20-1 | NA | TRBJ2-5
TGTGCCAGCACCATGGGGTCTAGCAATCAGCCCCAGCATTTT | CASTMGSSNQPQHF | many | TRBV6-2/TRBV6-3 | NA | TRBJ1-5
TGTGCCAGCACCTTAGCAGATACGCAGTATTTT | CASTLADTQYF | many | TRBV12-3/TRBV12-4 | NA | TRBJ2-3